These 22 T cell receptor beta chains originate from one sample sequenced in a study of beta chain features in type 1 diabetes. Expressed TCRB transcripts were sequenced, since all the RNA that had been isolated was reverse transcribed. Measured with immunoSEQ multiplex PCR; TCRdb has only the in-frame clones, and not every one. The sample yields 350,000 to 450,000 clones, more than 11% seen once. Sequencing used naive CD4+ T cells from blood. Receptors were obtained from a young man in good health.

This clone was observed a few times. The CDR3 nucleotides read TGTGCCAGCAGCGTAGGACAGGGACCCAATCAGCCCCAGCATTTT. Translation gives CASSVGQGPNQPQHF. The chain has TRBV9 and TRBJ1-5; 7 nucleotides match TRBD1. The CDR3 length is 15 residues. Germline-derived CDR1 and CDR2 are SGDLS and YYNGEE. V shed 0 bases and J 3 bases; nucleotides not matched to a gene: 3.

This clone was seen more than once but under ten times. The chain combines TRBV29-1 with TRBJ2-1; 10 nucleotides match TRBD2. CDR1 is SQVTM and CDR2 is ANQGSEA in the germline V gene. The V gene end was trimmed by 0 bases and the J gene end by 6 bases; junction bases not matched to a gene: 8. The CDR3 is made up of 16 amino acids. The CDR3 sequence is CSVEESGRARGNEQFF. Written as DNA, the CDR3 is TGCAGCGTTGAAGAAAGCGGGAGGGCCCGAGGCAATGAGCAGTTCTTC.

The DNA of the CDR3 is TGCGCCAGCAGCCGGCGGACTAATGAAAAACTGTTTTTT. This sequence encodes CASSRRTNEKLFF. V gene TRBV4-1 combines with J gene TRBJ1-4; D is ambiguous. The germline V gene has CDR1 MGHRA and CDR2 YSYEKL. The CDR3 is made up of 13 amino acids. The V end lost 4 bases, the J end lost 2 bases, and 5 bases lay between the germline ends.

The chain employs TRBV4-3 and TRBJ1-1; D is unresolved. Between the trimmed V and J ends, which lost 1 base and 4 bases, there was a span of 22 bases. Looked up from germline, CDR1 is LGHNA and CDR2 is YSLEER. The CDR3 spans 18 residues. The CDR3 is CASSQVPRLGLTSTEAFF. CDR3 coding DNA: TGCGCCAGCAGCCAAGTTCCTAGGTTGGGGTTAACGAGCACTGAAGCTTTCTTT.

This clone was picked up a small number of times. This chain links TRBV4-3 with TRBJ2-5, with 7 bases that match TRBD2. J gave up 1 base and V 2 bases, and 4 bases lay outside the gene matches. In germline, CDR1 is LGHNA, CDR2 YSLEER. The CDR3 consists of 15 residues. CDR3 DNA sequence: TGCGCCAGCAGCCAACACAGCGGGGCCCAAGAGACCCAGTACTTC. It yields the protein CASSQHSGAQETQYF.

This sequence joins TRBV15 and TRBJ2-1; no clear D. With 0 bases removed from V and 6 bases from J, the gap between germline ends came to 24 bases. The CDR3 runs 19 residues. CDR1 is LNHNV and CDR2 is YYDKDF in the germline V gene (reference sequence). For the CDR3, the DNA is TGTGCCACCAGCAGAGATTTACCCTCCTTCCAACTAAACGTCAATGAGCAGTTCTTC. Its translation is CATSRDLPSFQLNVNEQFF. Looking up the rest from reference TRBV15 and TRBJ2-1 gives the full variable domain: DAMVIQNPRYQVTQFGKPVTLSCSQTLNHNVMYWYQQKSSQAPKLLFHYYDKDFNNEADTPDNFQSRRPNTSFCFLDIRSPGLGDTAMYLCATSRDLPSFQLNVNEQFFGPGTRLTVL.

This clone was picked up a small number of times. The V gene is TRBV7-2, the J gene TRBJ1-1; 10 bases are a match to TRBD1. The CDR3 is 16 amino acids. Losses at the gene ends were 4 bases for V and 2 bases for J; bases not matched to a gene: 7. Germline lookup yields CDR1 SGHTA and CDR2 FQGNSA. The CDR3, as DNA: TGTGCCAGCAGCTCCCGACAGGGGGCCTATAACACTGAAGCTTTCTTT. Its protein product is CASSSRQGAYNTEAFF.

The rearrangement links TRBV11-2 to TRBJ2-5; 12 bases line up with TRBD2. From germline, CDR1 is SGHAT and CDR2 FQNNGV. The trim removed 4 bases at V and 5 bases at J, leaving 5 bases unmatched. The CDR3 contains 15 residues. The CDR3 nucleotides read TGTGCCAGCAGCTCGACTAGCGGGAGAGGGGAGACCCAGTACTTC. Translating gives CASSSTSGRGETQYF. The variable domain in full, with the rest retrieved from reference TRBV11-2 and TRBJ2-5, is EAGVAQSPRYKIIEKRQSVAFWCNPISGHATLYWYQQILGQGPKLLIQFQNNGVVDDSQLPKDRFSAERLKGVDSTLKIQPAKLEDSAVYLCASSSTSGRGETQYFGPGTRLLVL.

The rearrangement joins TRBV4-1 to TRBJ2-3; D possibly corresponds to TRBD2 (6 bases). This CDR3 region has 13 residues. V lost 5 bases to trimming and J lost 3 bases, with 9 bases between them. The germline V gene has CDR1 MGHRA and CDR2 YSYEKL. CDR3 sequence reads: CASSNRGTDTQYF. The CDR3 nucleotides read TGCGCCAGCAGCAACCGGGGGACAGATACGCAGTATTTT.

There are a few counts of this clone. This chain links TRBV9 with TRBJ2-6; no firm D call. V was shortened by 1 base and J by 3 bases, with 2 bases between the two germline ends. The CDR3 contains 13 residues. Germline V gives CDR1 SGDLS, CDR2 YYNGEE. The CDR3 here is CASSVIGANVLTF. DNA of the CDR3: TGTGCCAGCAGCGTAATTGGGGCCAACGTCCTGACTTTC.

This clone occurred a few times. The V and J genes are TRBV15 and TRBJ1-5; the D is unclear. Germline loops: CDR1 LNHNV, CDR2 YYDKDF (reference sequence). V lost 5 bases to trimming and J lost 2 bases, with 10 bases between them. The CDR3 runs 14 residues. The CDR3 bases are TGTGCCACCAGCGGAAATGTGGGCAATCAGCCCCAGCATTTT. Amino acids: CATSGNVGNQPQHF.

The gene calls are TRBV10-3 and TRBJ2-3, with TRBD1 as a possible D gene (5 bases). Germline CDR1 and CDR2: ENHRY and SYGVKD. The CDR3 runs 14 residues. Trimming pared 7 bases from V and 2 bases from J, leaving 13 bases between. CDR3 bases: TGTGCCATCACTCCCGCCAGGGCCACAGATACGCAGTATTTT. Translation gives CAITPARATDTQYF.

The chain joins TRBV9 to TRBJ1-1, with TRBD1 as a possible D gene (6 bases). CDR1 and CDR2 from the germline V gene are SGDLS and YYNGEE. V shed 0 bases and J shed 6 bases, with 15 bases lying between them. This CDR3 region has 15 residues. In nucleotides, the CDR3 is TGTGCCAGCAGCGTAGTGGCGATCGAGGGGGCTGAAGCTTTCTTT. Translation gives CASSVVAIEGAEAFF.

The chain is built from TRBV27 and TRBJ1-1, with 7 positions matching TRBD1. The J segment lost 0 bases and the V segment lost 4 bases, leaving 5 bases of the junction unmatched. Germline V gives CDR1 MNHEY, CDR2 SMNVEV (reference sequence). This CDR3 has 15 residues. CDR3 in amino acids: CASSSHRGLNTEAFF. CDR3 in DNA: TGTGCCAGCAGTTCCCACAGGGGCTTGAACACTGAAGCTTTCTTT.

The V gene is TRBV4-3, the J gene TRBJ2-6; D perhaps matches TRBD2 (5 bases). CDR1 and CDR2 (germline): LGHNA, YSLEER. This CDR3 is 17 amino acids long. V was pared by 4 bases and J by 0 bases, with 13 bases between. Here the CDR3 reads CASSRNLAPSGANVLTF. The CDR3, as DNA: TGCGCCAGCAGCCGAAATTTAGCGCCCTCTGGGGCCAACGTCCTGACTTTC.

The chain couples TRBV18 to TRBJ2-5; D is perhaps TRBD2 (5 bases). The CDR3 spans 13 residues. Looked up from germline, CDR1 is KGHSH and CDR2 is LQKENI. With 3 bases removed from V and 7 bases from J, the gap between germline ends came to 12 bases. In nucleotides, the CDR3 is TGTGCCAGCTCACCCTCAACAACTAGGACCCAGTACTTC. Its protein is CASSPSTTRTQYF.

CDR3 in amino acids: CASSLGHVNYGYTF. The CDR3 nucleotides read TGTGCCAGCAGCTTAGGACATGTCAACTATGGCTACACCTTC. The chain joins TRBV11-2 to TRBJ1-2; D is undetermined. Between the trimmed V and J ends, which lost 1 base and 2 bases, there was a span of 8 bases. This CDR3 spans 14 amino acids. CDR1 SGHAT and CDR2 FQNNGV come from the germline V gene.

This chain uses TRBV4-2 with TRBJ1-1; TRBD1 is a possible D gene (5 bases). This CDR3 has 15 residues. The ends were cut back, 1 base at V and 0 bases at J, with 9 bases in the middle. CDR1 is LGHNA and CDR2 is YNFKEQ in the germline V gene. In nucleotides, the CDR3 is TGTGCCAGCAGCCAAGCTGGGACGGTGAACACTGAAGCTTTCTTT. Translated: CASSQAGTVNTEAFF.

The chain has TRBV29-1 and TRBJ1-4; 8 positions match TRBD1. Looked up from germline, CDR1 is SQVTM and CDR2 is ANQGSEA. This CDR3 region has 13 residues. J gave up 7 bases and V 4 bases, and 5 bases lay outside the gene matches. CDR3 nucleotide sequence: TGCAGCGTTGTCCCCAGGGGGCCTGAAAAACTGTTTTTT. It codes for CSVVPRGPEKLFF.

The table lists this clone with a few counts. The chain recombines TRBV4-2 with TRBJ2-3, with 9 bases fitting TRBD2. CDR1 LGHNA and CDR2 YNFKEQ come from the germline V gene. The CDR3 is made up of 16 amino acids. The V segment lost 4 bases and the J segment 6 bases; nucleotides outside the gene matches: 11. The CDR3 sequence is CASSPQGGGRGDTQYF. DNA of the CDR3: TGTGCCAGCAGCCCCCAGGGGGGCGGGAGGGGCGATACGCAGTATTTT.

This clone was observed a handful of times. The chain links TRBV7-2 to TRBJ2-7; 7 bases line up with TRBD2. J was trimmed by 6 bases and V by 5 bases; bases with no gene match: 10. Germline CDR1 and CDR2: SGHTA and FQGNSA. CDR3 length equals 14 residues. The chain's CDR3 is CASSVGTTRGEQYV. The CDR3 DNA reads TGTGCCAGCAGCGTCGGGACTACCCGCGGCGAGCAGTACGTC.

This clone has just a few counts. This chain's CDR3 is CSGRQGTADTQYF. In DNA, the CDR3 is TGCAGCGGGAGACAGGGGACGGCAGATACGCAGTATTTT. The J gene is TRBJ2-3, the V gene TRBV29-1; TRBD1 aligns across 8 bases. The CDR3 is 13 residues long. Germline loops: CDR1 SQVTM, CDR2 ANQGSEA. Losses at the gene ends were 7 bases for V and 4 bases for J; bases not matched to a gene: 7.